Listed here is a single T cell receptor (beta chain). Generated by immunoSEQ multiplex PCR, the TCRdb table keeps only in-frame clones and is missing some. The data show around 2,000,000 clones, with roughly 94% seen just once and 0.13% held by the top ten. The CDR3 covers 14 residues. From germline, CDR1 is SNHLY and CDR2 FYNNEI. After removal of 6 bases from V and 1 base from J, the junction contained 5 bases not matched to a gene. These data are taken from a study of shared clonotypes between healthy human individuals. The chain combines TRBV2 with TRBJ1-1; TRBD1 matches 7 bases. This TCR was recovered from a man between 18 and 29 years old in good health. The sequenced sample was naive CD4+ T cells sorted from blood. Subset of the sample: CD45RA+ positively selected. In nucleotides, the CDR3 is TGTGCCAGCAGCGTACAGGGGCGGAACACTGAAGCTTTCTTT. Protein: CASSVQGRNTEAFF.